This T cell receptor (beta chain) comes out of a study of shared clonotypes between healthy human individuals. V lost 1 base to trimming and J lost 2 bases; unmatched junction nucleotides: 7. The CDR3 sequence is 17 residues long. Per the germline V gene, CDR1 is MGHRA and CDR2 is YSYEKL. Libraries were prepared by immunoSEQ multiplex PCR; TCRdb keeps only in-frame clonotypes and omits some of them. Here the sample spans over 1.5 million clones, under 99% being singletons. J is TRBJ2-3 and V is TRBV4-1; 9 nucleotides line up with TRBD2. The clonotype comes from a man aged 25-40 years in good health. The sequenced sample consisted of naive CD4+ T cells sorted from blood. The subset: CD45RA+ positively selected. The CDR3 loop reads CASSQGLSGRPTDTQYF. In nucleotides, the CDR3 is TGCGCCAGCAGCCAAGGATTAAGCGGGAGGCCCACAGATACGCAGTATTTT.